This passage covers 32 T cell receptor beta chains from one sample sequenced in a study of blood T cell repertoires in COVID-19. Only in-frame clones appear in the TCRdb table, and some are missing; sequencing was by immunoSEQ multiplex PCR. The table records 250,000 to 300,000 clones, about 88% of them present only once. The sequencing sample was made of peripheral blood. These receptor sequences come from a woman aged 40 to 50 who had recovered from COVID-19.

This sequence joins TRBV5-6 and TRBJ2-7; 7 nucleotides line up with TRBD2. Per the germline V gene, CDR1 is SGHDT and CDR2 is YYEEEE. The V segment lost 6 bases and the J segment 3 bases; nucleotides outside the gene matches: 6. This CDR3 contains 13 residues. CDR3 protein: CASTPGGGYEQYF. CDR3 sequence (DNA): TGTGCCAGCACCCCGGGGGGTGGCTACGAGCAGTACTTC.

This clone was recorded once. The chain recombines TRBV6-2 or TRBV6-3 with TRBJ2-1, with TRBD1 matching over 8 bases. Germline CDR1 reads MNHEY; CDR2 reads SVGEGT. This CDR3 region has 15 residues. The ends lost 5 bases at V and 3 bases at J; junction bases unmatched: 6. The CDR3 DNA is TGTGCCAGCAGTGCCCGGGACAGGAACTACAATGAGCAGTTCTTC. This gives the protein CASSARDRNYNEQFF.

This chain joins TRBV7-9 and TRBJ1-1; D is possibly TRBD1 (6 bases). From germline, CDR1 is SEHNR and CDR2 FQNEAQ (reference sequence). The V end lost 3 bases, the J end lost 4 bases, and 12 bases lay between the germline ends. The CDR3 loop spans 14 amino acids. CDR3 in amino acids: CASSLSGAGTEAFF. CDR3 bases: TGTGCCAGCAGCTTGTCAGGGGCGGGCACTGAAGCTTTCTTT.

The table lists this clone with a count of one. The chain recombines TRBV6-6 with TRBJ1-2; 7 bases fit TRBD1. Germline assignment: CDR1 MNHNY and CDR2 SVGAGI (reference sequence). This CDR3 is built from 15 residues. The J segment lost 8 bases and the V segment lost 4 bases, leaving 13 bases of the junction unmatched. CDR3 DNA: TGTGCCAGCAGTTGGGGATGGGACAGTGGAGGGGGCTACACCTTC. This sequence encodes CASSWGWDSGGGYTF.

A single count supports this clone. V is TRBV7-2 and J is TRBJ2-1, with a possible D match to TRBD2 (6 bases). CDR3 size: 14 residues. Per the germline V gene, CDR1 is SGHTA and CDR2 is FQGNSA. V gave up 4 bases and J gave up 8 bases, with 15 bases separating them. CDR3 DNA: TGTGCCAGCAGCTGGGTGGGGGGAATGGATGAGCAGTTCTTC. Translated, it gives CASSWVGGMDEQFF.

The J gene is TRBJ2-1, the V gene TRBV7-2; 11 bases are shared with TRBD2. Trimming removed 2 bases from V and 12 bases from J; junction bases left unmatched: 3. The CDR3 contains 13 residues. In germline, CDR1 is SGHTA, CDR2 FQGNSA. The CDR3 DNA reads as TGTGCCAGCAGCTTACCCGGACTAGCGGGGCAGTTCTTC. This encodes CASSLPGLAGQFF.

The CDR3 spells CASSLAPGLAGVSYNEQFF. In DNA, the CDR3 is TGTGCCAGCAGCTTAGCCCCTGGGCTAGCGGGAGTTTCCTACAATGAGCAGTTCTTC. The chain uses TRBV7-9 and TRBJ2-1; TRBD2 agrees at 10 bases. V lost 0 bases and J lost 1; bases outside the gene matches: 9. From germline, CDR1 is SEHNR and CDR2 FQNEAQ (reference sequence). The CDR3 is 19 residues long. Filled out from reference TRBV7-9 and TRBJ2-1, the complete variable domain reads DTGVSQNPRHKITKRGQNVTFRCDPISEHNRLYWYRQTLGQGPEFLTYFQNEAQLEKSRLLSDRFSAERPKGSFSTLEIQRTEQGDSAMYLCASSLAPGLAGVSYNEQFFGPGTRLTVL.

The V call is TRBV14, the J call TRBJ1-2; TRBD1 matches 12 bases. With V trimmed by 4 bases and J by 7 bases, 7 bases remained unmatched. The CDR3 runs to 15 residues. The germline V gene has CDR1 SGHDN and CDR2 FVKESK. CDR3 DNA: TGTGCCAGCAGCCCCGGGACAGGGGGCTATTTTGGCTACACCTTC. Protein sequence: CASSPGTGGYFGYTF.

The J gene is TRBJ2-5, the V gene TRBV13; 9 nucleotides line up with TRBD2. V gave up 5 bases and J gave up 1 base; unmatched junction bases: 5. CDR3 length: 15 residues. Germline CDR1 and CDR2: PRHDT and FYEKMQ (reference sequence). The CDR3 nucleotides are TGTGCCAGCAGCCCCACGACTAGCGGCCAAGAGACCCAGTACTTC. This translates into CASSPTTSGQETQYF.

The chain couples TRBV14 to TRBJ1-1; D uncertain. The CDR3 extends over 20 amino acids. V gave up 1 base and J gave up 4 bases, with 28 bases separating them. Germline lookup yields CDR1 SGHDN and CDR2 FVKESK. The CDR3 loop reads CASSQVALSWVGPVGTEAFF. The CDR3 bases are TGTGCCAGCAGCCAAGTAGCGCTGAGCTGGGTCGGCCCCGTGGGCACTGAAGCTTTCTTT. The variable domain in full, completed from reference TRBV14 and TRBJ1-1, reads EAGVTQFPSHSVIEKGQTVTLRCDPISGHDNLYWYRRVMGKEIKFLLHFVKESKQDESGMPNNRFLAERTGGTYSTLKVQPAELEDSGVYFCASSQVALSWVGPVGTEAFFGQGTRLTVV.

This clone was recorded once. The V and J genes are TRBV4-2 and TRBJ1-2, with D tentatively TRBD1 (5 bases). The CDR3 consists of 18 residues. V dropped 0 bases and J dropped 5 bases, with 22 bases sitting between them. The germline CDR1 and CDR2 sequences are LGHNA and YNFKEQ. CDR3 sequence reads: CASSQDGFRGTAGYGYTF. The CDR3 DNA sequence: TGTGCCAGCAGCCAAGATGGGTTTCGGGGCACGGCGGGGTATGGCTACACCTTC.

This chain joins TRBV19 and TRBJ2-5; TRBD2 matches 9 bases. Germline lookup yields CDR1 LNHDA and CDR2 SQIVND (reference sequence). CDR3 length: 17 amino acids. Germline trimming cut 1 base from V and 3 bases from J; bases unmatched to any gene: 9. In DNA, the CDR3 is TGTGCCAGTAGTATAGGCTCCCTAGCGGGGTTTGAAGAGACCCAGTACTTC. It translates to CASSIGSLAGFEETQYF.

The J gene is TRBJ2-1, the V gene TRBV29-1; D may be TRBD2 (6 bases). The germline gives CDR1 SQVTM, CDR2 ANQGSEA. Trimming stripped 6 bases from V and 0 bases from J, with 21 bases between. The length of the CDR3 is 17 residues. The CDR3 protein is CSVNGWEDSSSYNEQFF. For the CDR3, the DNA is TGCAGCGTCAACGGGTGGGAGGACTCAAGCTCCTACAATGAGCAGTTCTTC.

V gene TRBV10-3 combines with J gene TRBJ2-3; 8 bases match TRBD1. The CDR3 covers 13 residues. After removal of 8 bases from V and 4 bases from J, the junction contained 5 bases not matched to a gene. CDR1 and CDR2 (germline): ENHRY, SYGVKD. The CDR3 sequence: CAIGPGGSDTQYF. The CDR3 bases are TGTGCCATCGGGCCAGGGGGCTCAGATACGCAGTATTTT.

The DNA for the CDR3 is TGTGCCAGCAGTTATAGACAGGGCGGTCAGCCCCAGCATTTT. Translated, it gives CASSYRQGGQPQHF. The J gene is TRBJ1-5, the V gene TRBV6-2 or TRBV6-3; 7 nucleotides line up with TRBD1. The CDR3 is 14 amino acids. V was pared by 3 bases and J by 6 bases, with 5 bases of the junction left unmatched. CDR1 is MNHEY and CDR2 is SVGEGT in the germline V gene.

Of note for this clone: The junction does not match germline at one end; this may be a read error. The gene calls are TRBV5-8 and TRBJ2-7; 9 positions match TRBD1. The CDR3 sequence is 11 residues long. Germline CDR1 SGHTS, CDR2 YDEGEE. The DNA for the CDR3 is TGTGCCAGCAGCCGGGTCGGGACAGGGAGGTTC. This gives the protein CASSRVGTGRF. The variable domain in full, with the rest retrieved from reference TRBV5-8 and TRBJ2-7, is EAGVTQSPTHLIKTRGQQATLRCSPISGHTSVYWYQQALGLGLQFLLWYDEGEERNRGNFPPRFSGRQFPNYSSELNVNALELEDSALYLCASSRVGTGRFGPGTRLTVT.

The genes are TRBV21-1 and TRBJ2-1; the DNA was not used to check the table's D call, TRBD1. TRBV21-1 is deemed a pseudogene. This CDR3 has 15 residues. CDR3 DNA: TGTGCCAGCAAAATAGGGGGCCCCCATTACAATGAGCAGTTCTTC. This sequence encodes CASKIGGPHYNEQFF.

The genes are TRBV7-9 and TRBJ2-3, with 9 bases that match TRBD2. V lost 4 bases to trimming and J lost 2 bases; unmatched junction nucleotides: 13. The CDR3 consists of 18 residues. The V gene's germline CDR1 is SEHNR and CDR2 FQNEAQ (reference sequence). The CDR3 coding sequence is TGTGCCAGCAGCTCCGGGCCGAAGCTAGCGGGATCCACAGATACGCAGTATTTT. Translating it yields CASSSGPKLAGSTDTQYF.

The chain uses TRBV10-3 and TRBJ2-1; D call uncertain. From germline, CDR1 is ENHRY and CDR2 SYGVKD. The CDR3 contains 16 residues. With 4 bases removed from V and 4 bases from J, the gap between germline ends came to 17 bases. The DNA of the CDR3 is TGTGCCATCAGTGTCGGGTCTCTCGGTGTTTACAATGAGCAGTTCTTC. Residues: CAISVGSLGVYNEQFF.

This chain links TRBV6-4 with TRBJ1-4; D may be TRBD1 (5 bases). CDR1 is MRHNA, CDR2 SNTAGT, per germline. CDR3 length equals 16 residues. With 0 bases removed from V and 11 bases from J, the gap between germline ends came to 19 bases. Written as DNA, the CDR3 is TGTGCCAGCAGTGACTCACGGGGGGGTAAGGTGAAGAAACTGTTTTTT. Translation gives CASSDSRGGKVKKLFF.

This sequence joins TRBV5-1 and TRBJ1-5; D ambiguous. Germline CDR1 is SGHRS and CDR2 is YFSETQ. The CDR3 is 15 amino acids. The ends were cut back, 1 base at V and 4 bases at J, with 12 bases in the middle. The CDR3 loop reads CASSLHPGRNQPQHF. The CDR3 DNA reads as TGCGCCAGCAGCTTGCACCCCGGCAGGAATCAGCCCCAGCATTTT.

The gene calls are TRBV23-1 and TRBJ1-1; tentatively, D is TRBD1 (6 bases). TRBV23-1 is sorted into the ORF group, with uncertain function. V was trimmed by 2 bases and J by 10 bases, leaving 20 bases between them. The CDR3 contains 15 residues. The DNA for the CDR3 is TGCGCCAGCAGTCAAACCCGAACAGGGACGGAAGGAGCTTTCTTT. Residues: CASSQTRTGTEGAFF.

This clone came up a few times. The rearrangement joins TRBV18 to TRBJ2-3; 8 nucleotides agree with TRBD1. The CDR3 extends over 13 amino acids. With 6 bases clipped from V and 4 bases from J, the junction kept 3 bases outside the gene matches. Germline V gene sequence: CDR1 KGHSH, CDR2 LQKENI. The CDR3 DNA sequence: TGTGCCAGCTCCCAACAGGGGGCAGATACGCAGTATTTT. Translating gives CASSQQGADTQYF.

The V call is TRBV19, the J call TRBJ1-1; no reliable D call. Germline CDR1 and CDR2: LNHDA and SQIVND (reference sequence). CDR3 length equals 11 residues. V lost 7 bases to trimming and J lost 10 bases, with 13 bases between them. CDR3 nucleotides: TGTGCCAGTACCCCGGGGTGGAGAGCTTTCTTT. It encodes CASTPGWRAFF. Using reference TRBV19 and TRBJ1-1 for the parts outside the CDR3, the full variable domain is DGGITQSPKYLFRKEGQNVTLSCEQNLNHDAMYWYRQDPGQGLRLIYYSQIVNDFQKGDIAEGYSVSREKKESFPLTVTSAQKNPTAFYLCASTPGWRAFFGQGTRLTVV.

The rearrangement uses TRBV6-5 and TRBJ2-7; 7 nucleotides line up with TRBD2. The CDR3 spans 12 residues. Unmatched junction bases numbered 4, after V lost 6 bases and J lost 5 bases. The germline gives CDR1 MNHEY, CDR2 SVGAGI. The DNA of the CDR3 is TGTGCCAGCAGCCAACGGGGGGACGAGCAGTACTTC. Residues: CASSQRGDEQYF.

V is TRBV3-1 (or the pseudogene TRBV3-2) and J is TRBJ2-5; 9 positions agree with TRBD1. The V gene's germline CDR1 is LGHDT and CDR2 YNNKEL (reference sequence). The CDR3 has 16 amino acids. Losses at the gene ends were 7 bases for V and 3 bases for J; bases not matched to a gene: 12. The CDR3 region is CASTPSPGQGKETQYF. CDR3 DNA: TGTGCCAGCACCCCGAGTCCGGGACAGGGAAAAGAGACCCAGTACTTC.

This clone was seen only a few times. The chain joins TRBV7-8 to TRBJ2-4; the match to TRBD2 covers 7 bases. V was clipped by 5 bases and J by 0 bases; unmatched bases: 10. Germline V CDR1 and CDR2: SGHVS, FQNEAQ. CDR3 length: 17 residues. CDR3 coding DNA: TGTGCCAGCAGCCGAGGGGCTAGCGGACTAGCCAAAAACATTCAGTACTTC. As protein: CASSRGASGLAKNIQYF. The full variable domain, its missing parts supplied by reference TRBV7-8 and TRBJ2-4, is GAGVSQSPRYKVAKRGQDVALRCDPISGHVSLFWYQQALGQGPEFLTYFQNEAQLDKSGLPSDRFFAERPEGSVSTLKIQRTQQEDSAVYLCASSRGASGLAKNIQYFGAGTRLSVL.

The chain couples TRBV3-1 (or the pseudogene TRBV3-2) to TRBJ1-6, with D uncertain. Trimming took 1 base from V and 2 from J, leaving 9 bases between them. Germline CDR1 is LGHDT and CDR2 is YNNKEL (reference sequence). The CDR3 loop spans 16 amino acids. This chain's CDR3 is CASSQALRTYNSPLHF. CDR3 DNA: TGTGCCAGCAGCCAAGCACTGCGCACCTATAATTCACCCCTCCACTTT.

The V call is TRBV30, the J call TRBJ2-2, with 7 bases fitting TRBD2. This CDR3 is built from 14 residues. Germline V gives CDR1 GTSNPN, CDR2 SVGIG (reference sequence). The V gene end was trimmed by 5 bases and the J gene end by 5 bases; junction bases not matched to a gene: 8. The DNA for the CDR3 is TGTGCCTGGGATGGCGGGAGTGGGACCGGGGAGCTGTTTTTT. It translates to CAWDGGSGTGELFF.

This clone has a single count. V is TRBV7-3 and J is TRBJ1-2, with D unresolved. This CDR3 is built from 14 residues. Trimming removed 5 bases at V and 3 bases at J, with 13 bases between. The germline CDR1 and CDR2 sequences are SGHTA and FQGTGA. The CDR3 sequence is CASSPTPVDYGYTF. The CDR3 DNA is TGTGCCAGCAGCCCCACCCCGGTGGACTATGGCTACACCTTC.

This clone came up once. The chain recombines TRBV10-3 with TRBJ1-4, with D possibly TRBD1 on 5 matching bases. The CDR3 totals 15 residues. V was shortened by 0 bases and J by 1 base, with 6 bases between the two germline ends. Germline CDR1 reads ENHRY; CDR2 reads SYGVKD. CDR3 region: CAISESGGTNEKLFF. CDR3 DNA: TGTGCCATCAGTGAGTCGGGGGGAACTAATGAAAAACTGTTTTTT.

The CDR3 here is CASSLGIASYNEQFF. The CDR3 DNA reads TGTGCCAGCAGCTTAGGGATAGCGTCGTACAATGAGCAGTTCTTC. This chain uses TRBV7-8 with TRBJ2-1; possible D gene TRBD2, 5 bases. Germline-derived CDR1 and CDR2 are SGHVS and FQNEAQ. The CDR3 is made up of 15 amino acids. Trimming removed 1 base at V and 4 bases at J, with 11 bases between.